This T cell receptor beta chain was profiled in a study of cytomegalovirus exposure and HLA in healthy donors. Study-level points and caveats: Among TCR beta chains, those listed as cytomegalovirus-associated numbered 164. The study carried out a later analysis of TCR beta sequences. It associated some 15,000 of them with specific HLA alleles at a false discovery rate of 0.05.

Concerning this clone: The antigen is not known.

Germline CDR1 reads SGHTA; CDR2 reads FQGNSA. V shed 2 bases and J 1 base; nucleotides not matched to a gene: 8. The CDR3 covers 18 residues. It was with 60 Vbeta and 13 Jbeta primers that the PCR ran. Some clones are missing from TCRdb's copy, which holds only in-frame ones; the method was immunoSEQ multiplex PCR. Found here are 110,000 to 150,000 clones, roughly 73% of them singletons; the top ten hold 3.3%. The receptor's source is a man aged 35 to 55 in good health and CMV-seronegative. Sequencing used PBMCs. This sequence joins TRBV7-2 and TRBJ2-3; 11 bases are a match to TRBD2. The CDR3 bases are TGTGCCAGCAGCTTACGGAGTCTAGCGGGGGGCCGCACAGATACGCAGTATTTT. As protein: CASSLRSLAGGRTDTQYF.